Described below is a single T cell receptor (beta chain) sequence and its context. Its target is not known. The data were produced by immunoSEQ multiplex PCR, yet TCRdb's version contains in-frame clones alone and is incomplete. Of about 83,000 clones in the sample, around nine tenths were seen once. These data come from a study of T cell responses to AZD1222 COVID-19 vaccine. The CDR3 is 14 residues long. CDR1 WNHNN and CDR2 SYGVQD come from the germline V gene (reference sequence). V shed 6 bases and J shed 3 bases, with 15 bases lying between them. General study points: Clonal diversity was possibly underestimated, and white British individuals and females predominated among donors. Spike regions recognized by vaccine-associated CD4 TCRs spanned the protein, led by 160-218 and 743-854. Every sample of the repertoires postdated the peak T cell response.

The receptor was derived from an adult in good health. The chain carries TRBV10-1 and TRBJ2-7; D ambiguous. Sequencing used peripheral blood, obtained on day 0 of MenACWY control vaccination. Here the CDR3 reads CASSHQGPDYEQYF. The CDR3 bases are TGCGCCAGCAGCCATCAAGGGCCAGACTACGAGCAGTACTTC.